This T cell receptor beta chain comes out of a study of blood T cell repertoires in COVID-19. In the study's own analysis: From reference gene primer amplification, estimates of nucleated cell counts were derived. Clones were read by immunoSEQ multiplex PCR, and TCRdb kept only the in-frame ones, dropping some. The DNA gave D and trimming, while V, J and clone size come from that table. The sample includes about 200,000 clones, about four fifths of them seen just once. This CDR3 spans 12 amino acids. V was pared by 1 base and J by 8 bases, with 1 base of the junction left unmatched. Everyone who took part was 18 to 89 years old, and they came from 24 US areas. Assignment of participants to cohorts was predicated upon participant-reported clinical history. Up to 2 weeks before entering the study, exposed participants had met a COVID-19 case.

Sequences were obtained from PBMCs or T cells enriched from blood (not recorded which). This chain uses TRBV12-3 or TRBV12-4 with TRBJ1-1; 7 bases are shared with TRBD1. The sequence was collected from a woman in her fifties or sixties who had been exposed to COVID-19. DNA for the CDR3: TGTGCCAGCAGTTTAGGGGGACAGGAAGCTTTCTTT. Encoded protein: CASSLGGQEAFF.